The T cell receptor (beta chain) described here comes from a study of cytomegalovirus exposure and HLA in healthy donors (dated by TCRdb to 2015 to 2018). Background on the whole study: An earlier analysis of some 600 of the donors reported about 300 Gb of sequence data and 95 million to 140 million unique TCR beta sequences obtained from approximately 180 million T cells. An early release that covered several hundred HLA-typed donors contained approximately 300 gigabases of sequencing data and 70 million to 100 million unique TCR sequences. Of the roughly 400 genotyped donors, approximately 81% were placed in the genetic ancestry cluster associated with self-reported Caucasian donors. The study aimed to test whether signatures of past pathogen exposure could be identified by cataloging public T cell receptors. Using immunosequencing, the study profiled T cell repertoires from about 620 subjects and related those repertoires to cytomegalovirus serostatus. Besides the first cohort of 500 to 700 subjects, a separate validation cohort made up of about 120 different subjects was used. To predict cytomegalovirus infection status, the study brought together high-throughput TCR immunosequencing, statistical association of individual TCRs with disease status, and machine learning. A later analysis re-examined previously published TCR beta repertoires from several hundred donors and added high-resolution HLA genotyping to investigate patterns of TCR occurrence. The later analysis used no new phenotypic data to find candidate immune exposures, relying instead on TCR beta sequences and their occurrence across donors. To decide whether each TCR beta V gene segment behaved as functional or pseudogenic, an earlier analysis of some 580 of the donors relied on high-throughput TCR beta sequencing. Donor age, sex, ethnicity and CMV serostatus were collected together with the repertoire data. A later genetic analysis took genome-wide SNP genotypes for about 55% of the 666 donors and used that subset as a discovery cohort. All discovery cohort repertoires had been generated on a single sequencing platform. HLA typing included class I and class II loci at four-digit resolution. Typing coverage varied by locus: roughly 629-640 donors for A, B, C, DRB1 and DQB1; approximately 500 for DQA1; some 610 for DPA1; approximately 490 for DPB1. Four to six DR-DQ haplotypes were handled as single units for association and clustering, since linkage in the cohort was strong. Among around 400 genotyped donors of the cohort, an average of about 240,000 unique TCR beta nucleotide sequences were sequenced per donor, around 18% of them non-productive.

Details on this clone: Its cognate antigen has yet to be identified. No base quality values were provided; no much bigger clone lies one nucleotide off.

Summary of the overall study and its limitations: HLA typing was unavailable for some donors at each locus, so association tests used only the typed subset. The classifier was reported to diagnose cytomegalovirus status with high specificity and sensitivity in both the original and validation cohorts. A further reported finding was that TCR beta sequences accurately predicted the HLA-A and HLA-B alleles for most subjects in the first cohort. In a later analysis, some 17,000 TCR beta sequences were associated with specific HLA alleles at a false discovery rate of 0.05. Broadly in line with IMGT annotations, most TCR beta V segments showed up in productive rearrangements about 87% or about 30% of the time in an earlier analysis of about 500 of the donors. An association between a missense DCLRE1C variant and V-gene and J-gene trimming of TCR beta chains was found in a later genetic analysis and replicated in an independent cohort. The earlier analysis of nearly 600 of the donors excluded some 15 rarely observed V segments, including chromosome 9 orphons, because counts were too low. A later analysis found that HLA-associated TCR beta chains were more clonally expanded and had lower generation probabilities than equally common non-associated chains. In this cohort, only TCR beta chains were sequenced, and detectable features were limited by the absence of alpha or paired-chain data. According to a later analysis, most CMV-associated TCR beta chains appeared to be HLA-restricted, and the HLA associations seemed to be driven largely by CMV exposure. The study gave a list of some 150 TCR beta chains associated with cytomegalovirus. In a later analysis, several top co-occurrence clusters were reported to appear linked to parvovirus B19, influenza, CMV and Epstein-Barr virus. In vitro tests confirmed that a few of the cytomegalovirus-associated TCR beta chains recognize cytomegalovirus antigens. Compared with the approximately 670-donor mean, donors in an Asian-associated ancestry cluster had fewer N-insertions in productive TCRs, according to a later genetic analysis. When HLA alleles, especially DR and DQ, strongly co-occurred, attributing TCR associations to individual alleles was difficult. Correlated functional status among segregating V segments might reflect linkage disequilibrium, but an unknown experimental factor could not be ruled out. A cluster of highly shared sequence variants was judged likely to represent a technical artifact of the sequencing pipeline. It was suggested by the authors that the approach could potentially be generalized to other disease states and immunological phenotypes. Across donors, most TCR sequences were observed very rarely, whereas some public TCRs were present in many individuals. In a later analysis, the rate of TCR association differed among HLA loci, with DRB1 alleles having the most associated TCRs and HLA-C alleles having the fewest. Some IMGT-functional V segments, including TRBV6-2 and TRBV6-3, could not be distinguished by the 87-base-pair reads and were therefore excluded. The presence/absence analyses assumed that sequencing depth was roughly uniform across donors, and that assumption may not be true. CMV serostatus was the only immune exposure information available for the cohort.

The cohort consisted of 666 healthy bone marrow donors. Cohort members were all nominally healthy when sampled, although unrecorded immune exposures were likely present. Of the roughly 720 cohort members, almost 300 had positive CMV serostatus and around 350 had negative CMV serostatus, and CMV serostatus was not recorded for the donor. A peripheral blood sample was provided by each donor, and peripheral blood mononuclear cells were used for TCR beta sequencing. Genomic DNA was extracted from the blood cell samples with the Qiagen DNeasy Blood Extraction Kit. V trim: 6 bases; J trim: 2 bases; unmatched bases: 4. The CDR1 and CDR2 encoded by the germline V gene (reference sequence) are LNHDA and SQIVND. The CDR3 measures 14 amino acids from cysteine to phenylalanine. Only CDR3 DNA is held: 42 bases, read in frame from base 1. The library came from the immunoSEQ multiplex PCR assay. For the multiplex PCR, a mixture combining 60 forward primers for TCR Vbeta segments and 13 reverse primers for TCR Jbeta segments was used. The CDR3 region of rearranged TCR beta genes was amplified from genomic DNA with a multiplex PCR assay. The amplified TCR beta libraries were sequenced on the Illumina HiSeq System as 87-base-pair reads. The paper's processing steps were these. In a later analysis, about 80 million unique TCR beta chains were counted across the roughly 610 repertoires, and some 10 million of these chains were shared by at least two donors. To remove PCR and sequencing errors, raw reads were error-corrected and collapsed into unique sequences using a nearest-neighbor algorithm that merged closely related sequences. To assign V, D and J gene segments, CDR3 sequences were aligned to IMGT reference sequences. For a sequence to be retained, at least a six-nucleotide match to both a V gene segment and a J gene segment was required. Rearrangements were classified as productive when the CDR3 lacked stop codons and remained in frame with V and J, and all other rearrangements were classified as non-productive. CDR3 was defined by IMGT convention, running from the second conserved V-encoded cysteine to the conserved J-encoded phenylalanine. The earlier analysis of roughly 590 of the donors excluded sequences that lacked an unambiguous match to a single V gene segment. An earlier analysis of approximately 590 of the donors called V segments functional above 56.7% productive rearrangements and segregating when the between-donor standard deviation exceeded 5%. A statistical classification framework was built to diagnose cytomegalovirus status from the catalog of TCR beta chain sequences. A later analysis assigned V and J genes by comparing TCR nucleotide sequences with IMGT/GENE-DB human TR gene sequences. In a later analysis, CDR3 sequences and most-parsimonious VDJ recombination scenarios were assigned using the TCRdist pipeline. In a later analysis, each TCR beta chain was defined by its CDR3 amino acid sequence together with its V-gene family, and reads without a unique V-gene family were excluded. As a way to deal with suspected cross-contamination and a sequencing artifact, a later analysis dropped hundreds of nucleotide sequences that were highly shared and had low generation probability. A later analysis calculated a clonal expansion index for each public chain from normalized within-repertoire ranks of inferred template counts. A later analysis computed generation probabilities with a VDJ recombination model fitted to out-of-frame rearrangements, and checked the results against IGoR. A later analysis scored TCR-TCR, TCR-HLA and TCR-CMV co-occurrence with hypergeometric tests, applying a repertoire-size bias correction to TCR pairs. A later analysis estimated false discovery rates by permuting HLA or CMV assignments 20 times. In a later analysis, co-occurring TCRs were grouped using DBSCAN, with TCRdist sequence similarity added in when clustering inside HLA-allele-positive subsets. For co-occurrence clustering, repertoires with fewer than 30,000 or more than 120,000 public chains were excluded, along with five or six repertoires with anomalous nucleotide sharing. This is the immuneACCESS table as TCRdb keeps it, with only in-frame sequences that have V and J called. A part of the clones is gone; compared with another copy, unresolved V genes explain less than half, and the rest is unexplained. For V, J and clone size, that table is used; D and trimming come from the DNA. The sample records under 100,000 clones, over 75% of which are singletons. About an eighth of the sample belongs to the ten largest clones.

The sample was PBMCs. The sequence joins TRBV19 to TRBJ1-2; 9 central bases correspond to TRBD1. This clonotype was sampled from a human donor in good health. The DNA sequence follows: TGTGCCAGTAGCCACAGGGGGCGAAACTATGGCTACACCTTC. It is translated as CASSHRGRNYGYTF.